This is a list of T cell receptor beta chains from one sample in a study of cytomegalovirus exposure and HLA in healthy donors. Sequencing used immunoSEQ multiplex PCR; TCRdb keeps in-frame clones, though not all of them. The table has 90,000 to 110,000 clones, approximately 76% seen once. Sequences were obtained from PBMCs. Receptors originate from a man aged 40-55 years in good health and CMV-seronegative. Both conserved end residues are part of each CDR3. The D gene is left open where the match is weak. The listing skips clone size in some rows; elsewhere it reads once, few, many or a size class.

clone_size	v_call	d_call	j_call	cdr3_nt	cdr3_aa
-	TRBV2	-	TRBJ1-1	TGTGCCAGCAGTGAAGGGGAGGCGGCAGAAGCTTTCTTT	CASSEGEAAEAFF
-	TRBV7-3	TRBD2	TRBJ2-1	TGTGCCAGCAGTCCAGTAGCGGGGGGCCCCAATGAGCAGTTCTTC	CASSPVAGGPNEQFF
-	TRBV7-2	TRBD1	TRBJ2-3	TGTGCCAGCAGGCGGGACAGGGGGGGAGATACGCAGTATTTT	CASRRDRGGDTQYF
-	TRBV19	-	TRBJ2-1	TGTGCCAGTAGTATATCCGCTACTCCCGGCTACAATGAGCAGTTCTTC	CASSISATPGYNEQFF
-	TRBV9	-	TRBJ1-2	TGTGCCAGCGCCCGACCGGGAGGGAACTATGGCTACACCTTC	CASARPGGNYGYTF
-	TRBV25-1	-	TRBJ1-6	TGTGCCAGCAGTGCCCTGGACAGCGCGGCACCCCTCCACTTT	CASSALDSAAPLHF
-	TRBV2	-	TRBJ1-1	TGTGCCAGCAGTCGTAGGAACACTGAAGCTTTCTTT	CASSRRNTEAFF
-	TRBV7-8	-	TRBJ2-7	TGTGCCAGCAGCTTATCGGGGTGGGGAGACGAGCAGTACTTC	CASSLSGWGDEQYF
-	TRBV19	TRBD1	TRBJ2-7	TGTGCCAGTAGTCTCGAAACCGGGACAGGAAACGAGCAGTACTTC	CASSLETGTGNEQYF
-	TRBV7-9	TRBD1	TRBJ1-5	TGTGCCAGCAGCCCGGGACAGGGGATTGTTCAGCCCCAGCATTTT	CASSPGQGIVQPQHF
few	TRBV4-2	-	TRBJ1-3	TGTGCCAGCAGACCAGGACAGAGGAGCTCTGGAAACACCATATATTTT	CASRPGQRSSGNTIYF
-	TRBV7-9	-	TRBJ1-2	TGTGCCAGCAGCTTAGCGGCCAACAAGCGAGAGACTAACTATGGCTACACCTTC	CASSLAANKRETNYGYTF
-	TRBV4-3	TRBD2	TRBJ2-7	TGCGCCAGCAGCCAAGGACTAGCGGGGGGGATCCACGAGCAGTACTTC	CASSQGLAGGIHEQYF
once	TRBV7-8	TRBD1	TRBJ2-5	TGTGCCAGCAGCTCCTACGGGGACAGGGGGCGAGAGACCCAGTACTTC	CASSSYGDRGRETQYF
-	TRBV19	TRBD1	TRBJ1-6	TGTGCCACCAGGACAGGGCTTGGAAATTCACCCCTCCACTTT	CATRTGLGNSPLHF
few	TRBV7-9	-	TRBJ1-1	TGTGCCAGCAGCTTATCCGTAGCAGGGGTAACCGAAGCTTTCTTT	CASSLSVAGVTEAFF
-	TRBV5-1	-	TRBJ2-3	TGCGCCAGCAGTCCGGGACTTGCGCAGTATTTT	CASSPGLAQYF
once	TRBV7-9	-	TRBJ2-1	TGTGCCAGCAGCGCGTGGCCGTCAGGGGCTGAGCAGTTCTTC	CASSAWPSGAEQFF
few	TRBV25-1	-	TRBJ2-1	TGTGCCAGCAGTGAATATTGGACGGCACGGGGTAATGAGCAGTTCTTC	CASSEYWTARGNEQFF
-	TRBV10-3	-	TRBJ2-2	TGTGCCATCAGGCAGGGTAACGGCGGGGAGCTGTTTTTT	CAIRQGNGGELFF
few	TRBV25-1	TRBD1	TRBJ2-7	TGTGCCAGCAGTCCCTCCGGACAGGTGACCTACGAGCAGTACTTC	CASSPSGQVTYEQYF
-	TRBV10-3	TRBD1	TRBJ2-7	TGTGCCATCAGTGAGTGGGTGACAGGGGAAATCACGGCCTACGAGCAGTACTTC	CAISEWVTGEITAYEQYF
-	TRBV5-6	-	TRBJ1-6	TGTGCCAGCAGCTTGGGTTCCTTACCCCTCCACTTT	CASSLGSLPLHF
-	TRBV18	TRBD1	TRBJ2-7	TGTGCCAGCTCACCGTCGGACAGGCCTAAGCAGTACTTC	CASSPSDRPKQYF
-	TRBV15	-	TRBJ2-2	TGTGCCACCAGCAGAGCTCCCGGGAAGGTGAACACCGGGGAGCTGTTTTTT	CATSRAPGKVNTGELFF
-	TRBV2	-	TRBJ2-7	TGTGCCAGCAGCCTCAGGGACAACTACGAGCAGTACTTC	CASSLRDNYEQYF
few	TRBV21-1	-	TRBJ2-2	TGTGCCAGCAGCCCACTTCTAGCGGGGGAGAACACCGGGGAGCTGTTTTTT	CASSPLLAGENTGELFF
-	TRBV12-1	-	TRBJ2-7	TGTGCCAGCAGCTTGGGCAGGGGGCCCGAGCAGTACTTC	CASSLGRGPEQYF
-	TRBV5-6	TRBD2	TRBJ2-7	TGTGCCAGCAGCTTGTGGAATAGCGGGGGGGCCTACGAGCAGTACTTC	CASSLWNSGGAYEQYF
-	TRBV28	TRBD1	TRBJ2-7	TGTGCCAGCAGTTTAAGGGGGCCCTGGCCCTACGAGCAGTACTTC	CASSLRGPWPYEQYF
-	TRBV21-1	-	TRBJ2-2	TGTGCCAGCAGCACGCCGGGACAGGGTTCCCCCCAAGCCACCGGGGAGCTGTTTTTT	CASSTPGQGSPQATGELFF
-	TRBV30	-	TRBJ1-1	TGTGCCTCCTGGCGGGGAGAAGGCACTGAAGCTTTCTTT	CASWRGEGTEAFF
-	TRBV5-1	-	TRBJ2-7	TGCGCCAGCAGCTTGGCCGTGGGCAGGGCAAGCTACGAGCAGTACTTC	CASSLAVGRASYEQYF
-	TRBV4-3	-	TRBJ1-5	TGCGCCAGCAGCCAAGATACTGCTCAGCCCCAGCATTTT	CASSQDTAQPQHF
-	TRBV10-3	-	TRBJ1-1	TGTGCCATCAGGCCCAGGGGTCAACGCACTGAAGCTTTCTTT	CAIRPRGQRTEAFF
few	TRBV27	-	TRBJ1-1	TGTGCCAGCAGTCCCCAGGGGTCTCGAACTGAAGCTTTCTTT	CASSPQGSRTEAFF
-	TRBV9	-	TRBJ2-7	TGTGCCAGCAGCGTAGGATCCCAGGGAGGACTCTACGAGCAGTACTTC	CASSVGSQGGLYEQYF
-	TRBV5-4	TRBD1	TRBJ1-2	TGTGCCAGCAGTAAAGGACAGGGCCAGGGCTATGGCTACACCTTC	CASSKGQGQGYGYTF
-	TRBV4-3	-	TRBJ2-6	TGCGCCAGCAGCCAAGATCCAGACTCTGGGGCCAACGTCCTGACTTTC	CASSQDPDSGANVLTF
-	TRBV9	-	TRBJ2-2	TGTGCCAGCAGCGTAGGTCGTGTGGGAGCGGCGAACACCGGGGAGCTGTTTTTT	CASSVGRVGAANTGELFF
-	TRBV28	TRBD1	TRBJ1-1	TGTGCCAGCAGTTCCTTGACAGGGGTTGACACTGAAGCTTTCTTT	CASSSLTGVDTEAFF
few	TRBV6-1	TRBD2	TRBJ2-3	TGTGCCAGCAGTGTAGGACTAGCGGGGTCAGATACGCAGTATTTT	CASSVGLAGSDTQYF
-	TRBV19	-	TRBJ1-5	TGTGCCGCCAGTACTAGGAGGGTAGATCAGCCCCAGCATTTT	CAASTRRVDQPQHF
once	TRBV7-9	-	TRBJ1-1	TGTGCCAGCAGCTTACAGAACCTTACAGGTTTGGGGAACACTGAAGCTTTCTTT	CASSLQNLTGLGNTEAFF
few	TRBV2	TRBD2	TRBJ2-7	TGTGCCAGCATACTAGCGGGGGACGAGCAGTACTTC	CASILAGDEQYF
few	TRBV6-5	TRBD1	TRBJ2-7	TGTGCCAGCAGTCTTGACAGGGAATCCTACGAGCAGTACTTC	CASSLDRESYEQYF
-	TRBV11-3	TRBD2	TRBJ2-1	TGTGCCAGCAGTCGTAGCGGGGATAAACATGAGCAGTTCTTC	CASSRSGDKHEQFF
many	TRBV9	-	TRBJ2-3	TGTGCCAGCAGCGACCAAAGACAAGATACGCAGTATTTT	CASSDQRQDTQYF
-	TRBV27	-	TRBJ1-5	TGTGCCAGCAGACAAGGACAGCTCAATCAGCCCCAGCATTTT	CASRQGQLNQPQHF
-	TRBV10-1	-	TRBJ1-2	TGCGCCAGCAGTAACAGGAGTTGCTATGGCTACACCTTC	CASSNRSCYGYTF
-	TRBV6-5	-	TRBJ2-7	TGTGCCAGCAGTTACGGCGGAGAGGCCTACGAGCAGTACTTC	CASSYGGEAYEQYF
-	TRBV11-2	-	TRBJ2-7	TGTGCCAGCAGCTTAGGGACTAACTACGAGCAGTACTTC	CASSLGTNYEQYF
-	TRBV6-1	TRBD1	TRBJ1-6	TGTGCCAGCAGTCTAGACAGGGTATATAATTCACCCCTCCACTTT	CASSLDRVYNSPLHF
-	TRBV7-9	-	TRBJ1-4	TGTGCCAGCAGCTTAGTAATATCGGGGGTTGGGTTCAACGAAAAACTGTTTTTT	CASSLVISGVGFNEKLFF
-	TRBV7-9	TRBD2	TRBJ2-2	TGTTCCAGCAGAGGTAGACTAGCGGGGGCCTCGGGCACCGGGGAGCTGTTTTTT	CSSRGRLAGASGTGELFF